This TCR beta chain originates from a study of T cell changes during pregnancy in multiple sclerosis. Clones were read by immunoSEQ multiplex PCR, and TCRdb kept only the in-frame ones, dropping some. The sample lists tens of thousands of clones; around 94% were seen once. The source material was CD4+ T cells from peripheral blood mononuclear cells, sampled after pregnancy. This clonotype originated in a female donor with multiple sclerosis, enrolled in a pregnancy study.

The CDR3 sequence: CASSPSRGHRNTIYF. CDR3 nucleotides: TGTGCCAGCAGTCCTTCCAGGGGGCACAGAAACACCATATATTTT. The J gene is TRBJ1-3, the V gene TRBV27; 8 bases fit TRBD1. With V trimmed by 5 bases and J by 5 bases, 8 bases remained unmatched. The CDR3 has 15 residues. In germline, CDR1 is MNHEY, CDR2 SMNVEV (reference sequence).